The T cell receptor (beta chain) under discussion was sequenced for a study of blood T cell repertoires in COVID-19. Study-level background: Italy, Spain and the United States were the sources of the convalescent and acute COVID-19 samples. PBMCs, B-cell-depleted T cells, or T cells were the source of the cDNA or gDNA that made up the material.

Measured with immunoSEQ multiplex PCR; TCRdb has only the in-frame clones, and not every one. The profile shows under 100,000 clones, around 80% of them singletons. V was shortened by 4 bases and J by 2 bases, with 16 bases between the two germline ends. In germline, CDR1 is SGHNT, CDR2 YYREEE (reference sequence). The CDR3 covers 15 residues. The material sequenced was peripheral blood. This TCR was sampled from an elderly woman with active or convalescent COVID-19. The chain links TRBV5-4 to TRBJ2-7; D possibly corresponds to TRBD2 (5 bases). In DNA, the CDR3 is TGTGCCAGCAGCCGCAAGTCGCGGGCAGCCTACGAGCAGTACTTC. It is translated as CASSRKSRAAYEQYF.